The clone carrying this T cell receptor (beta chain) was found many times. The data belong to a study of response to subunit inactivated influenza vaccine. The CDR3 runs to 14 residues. The germline gives CDR1 SQVTM, CDR2 ANQGSEA. V was shortened by 4 bases and J by 1 base, with 8 bases between the two germline ends. TCRdb re-analysed the RT-PCR reads in MiXCR, keeping a single row per CDR3 protein. The table has 800,000 to 1,000,000 distinct CDR3 sequences, 21% seen once. The TCR comes from a man between 50 and 59 years old who received an inactivated influenza vaccine. This specimen was PBMCs from blood, taken around 5 days after vaccination. The J gene is TRBJ2-6, the V gene TRBV29-1, with a weak D call TRBD1 (5 bases). Here the CDR3 reads CSVGGGSGANVLTF. The CDR3 DNA reads as TGCAGCGTTGGGGGCGGATCTGGGGCCAACGTCCTGACTTTC.